Presented here are 25 T cell receptor beta chains from one specimen sequenced in a study of T cell responses to AZD1222 COVID-19 vaccine (dated by TCRdb to the early 2020s). The sample's time point label, in plain terms: baseline before first vaccination. The receptor library was made with the immunoSEQ multiplex PCR assay. In its TCRdb copy, this immuneACCESS table keeps in-frame sequences only and misses some clones. Where compared with another copy, unresolved V genes explain less than half of these, and the others have no known cause. The sample records 120,000 to 150,000 clones, under 95% of which are singletons. 1.9% of the sample rests with the top ten. Sequenced material: peripheral blood, taken on day 0 of AZD1222 vaccination. The receptors derive from an adult in good health.

This clone was observed a single time. The chain combines TRBV5-4 with TRBJ2-7; D gene unclear. Germline CDR1 reads SGHNT; CDR2 reads YYREEE (reference sequence). The CDR3 spans 16 residues. V was cut by 4 bases and J by 0 bases, with 17 bases left in between. The CDR3, as DNA: TGTGCCAGCAGCCCCTCCTCCGGTTTGCTCTCCTACGAGCAGTACTTC. As protein: CASSPSSGLLSYEQYF.

The chain combines TRBV18 with TRBJ2-7; perhaps TRBD2 as D (6 bases). V lost 1 base and J lost 6, with 10 bases in between. Germline V gene sequence: CDR1 KGHSH, CDR2 LQKENI. The CDR3 spans 13 residues. The CDR3 loop is CASSPLQGGEQYF. CDR3 nucleotide sequence: TGTGCCAGCTCACCACTTCAGGGAGGCGAGCAGTACTTC. The full variable domain, rest sourced from reference TRBV18 and TRBJ2-7, is NAGVMQNPRHLVRRRGQEARLRCSPMKGHSHVYWYRQLPEEGLKFMVYLQKENIIDESGMPKERFSAEFPKEGPSILRIQQVVRGDSAAYFCASSPLQGGEQYFGPGTRLTVT.

The genes are TRBV6-5 and TRBJ1-1; D not certain. V lost 6 bases and J lost 1, with 15 bases in between. There are 15 residues in the CDR3. CDR1 MNHEY and CDR2 SVGAGI come from the germline V gene. The CDR3 here is CASSSPGRANTEAFF. In DNA, the CDR3 is TGTGCCAGCAGCTCCCCCGGGAGGGCGAACACTGAAGCTTTCTTT.

The J gene is TRBJ1-3, the V gene TRBV4-1, with D unresolved. Germline V gene sequence: CDR1 MGHRA, CDR2 YSYEKL. The CDR3 has 16 amino acids. V was shortened by 4 bases and J by 4 bases, with 17 bases between the two germline ends. This CDR3 reads CASSLGPTADGNTIYF. The CDR3 bases are TGCGCCAGCAGCCTGGGTCCTACGGCTGACGGAAACACCATATATTTT.

The chain has TRBV19 and TRBJ1-1, with D possibly TRBD1 on 5 matching bases. The CDR3 runs 14 residues. Germline assignment: CDR1 LNHDA and CDR2 SQIVND (reference sequence). V shed 5 bases and J shed 1 base, with 11 bases lying between them. CDR3 DNA: TGTGCCAGTAGTCCCCCCGACAGGAACACTGAAGCTTTCTTT. Protein sequence: CASSPPDRNTEAFF.

The gene calls are TRBV19 and TRBJ1-1; D call uncertain. Germline values: CDR1 LNHDA, CDR2 SQIVND (reference sequence). The CDR3 covers 14 residues. Deletions cut 5 bases from V and 1 base from J, with 11 bases between. CDR3 region: CASSEETANTEAFF. CDR3 in DNA: TGTGCCAGTAGTGAAGAGACGGCGAACACTGAAGCTTTCTTT.

A single count supports this clone. The rearrangement joins TRBV23-1 to TRBJ1-2; no firm D call. TRBV23-1 is given ORF status, its function remaining uncertain. Trimming pared 8 bases from V and 1 base from J, leaving 23 bases between. The CDR3 runs 17 residues. Here the CDR3 DNA reads TGCGCCAGCCCTAGCGGCTCAAAACGGGAATATAACTATGGCTACACCTTC. As protein: CASPSGSKREYNYGYTF.

The gene calls are TRBV10-2 and TRBJ1-2, with TRBD1 as a possible D gene (5 bases). The V gene lost 0 bases and the J gene lost 0 bases, with 11 bases spanning the gap. CDR1 is WSHSY and CDR2 is SAAADI in the germline V gene. This CDR3 is built from 16 residues. The CDR3 DNA sequence: TGCGCCAGCAGTGAGTCGAGAGGGGACCCTAACTATGGCTACACCTTC. Its protein is CASSESRGDPNYGYTF.

The V and J genes are TRBV6-5 and TRBJ1-6; D possibly corresponds to TRBD1 (6 bases). Looked up from germline, CDR1 is MNHEY and CDR2 is SVGAGI. The CDR3 loop spans 15 amino acids. V lost 5 bases and J lost 7, with 15 bases in between. CDR3 nucleotides: TGTGCCAGCAGTCTACAGGGTTGGGGGAATTCACCCCTCCACTTT. Residues: CASSLQGWGNSPLHF.

This clone was seen more than once but under ten times. This chain uses TRBV3-1 (or the pseudogene TRBV3-2) with TRBJ2-7; 7 positions agree with TRBD2. Germline CDR1 reads LGHDT; CDR2 reads YNNKEL (reference sequence). The trim removed 0 bases at V and 3 bases at J, leaving 5 bases unmatched. The CDR3 length is 15 residues. DNA for the CDR3: TGTGCCAGCAGCCAAGACGGGACTACGGGCTACGAGCAGTACTTC. Its protein product is CASSQDGTTGYEQYF.

The chain couples TRBV18 to TRBJ2-7, with 8 bases identical to TRBD2. Germline CDR1 is KGHSH and CDR2 is LQKENI. Trimming cost V 0 bases and J 5 bases; bases outside gene matches: 9. The CDR3 runs to 16 residues. In DNA, the CDR3 is TGTGCCAGCTCACCACCAGGACTAGCTGCATCAGACGAGCAGTACTTC. Protein: CASSPPGLAASDEQYF.

This clone was seen only a few times. In nucleotides, the CDR3 is TGTGCCTGGAGGTCCTATGGCTACACCTTC. It encodes CAWRSYGYTF. V and J are TRBV30 and TRBJ1-2; no clear D. The V end lost 3 bases, the J end lost 4 bases, and 3 bases lay between the germline ends. Germline CDR1 and CDR2: GTSNPN and SVGIG (reference sequence). The CDR3 has 10 residues.

The chain recombines TRBV29-1 with TRBJ2-4, with no clear D. CDR1 and CDR2 from the germline V gene are SQVTM and ANQGSEA. The CDR3 covers 14 residues. Trimming removed 4 bases from V and 0 bases from J, with 10 bases in between. CDR3: CSVGQSLAKNIQYF. DNA of the CDR3: TGCAGCGTTGGTCAGTCCTTAGCCAAAAACATTCAGTACTTC.

In this sample, this clone turned up a few times. The chain combines TRBV11-2 with TRBJ1-3, with D unresolved. Trimming took 2 bases from V and 1 from J, leaving 9 bases between them. Germline-derived CDR1 and CDR2 are SGHAT and FQNNGV. The CDR3 has 15 residues. CDR3 bases: TGTGCCAGCAGCTTAATGCTATTATCTGGAAACACCATATATTTT. This translates into CASSLMLLSGNTIYF.

The rearrangement links TRBV5-5 to TRBJ2-7; D gene unclear. Trimming shortened V by 0 bases and J by 4 bases, and 11 bases separated the two germline ends. The CDR3 covers 14 residues. Looked up from germline, CDR1 is SGHKS and CDR2 is YYEKEE (reference sequence). The CDR3: CASSLAPEDYEQYF. The CDR3 coding sequence is TGTGCCAGCAGCTTGGCCCCGGAAGATTACGAGCAGTACTTC. Full variable domain (remainder filled in from reference TRBV5-5 and TRBJ2-7): DAGVTQSPTHLIKTRGQQVTLRCSPISGHKSVSWYQQVLGQGPQFIFQYYEKEERGRGNFPDRFSARQFPNYSSELNVNALLLGDSALYLCASSLAPEDYEQYFGPGTRLTVT.

V and J are TRBV13 and TRBJ1-5; TRBD1 might be the D (5 bases). The V gene lost 3 bases and the J gene lost 7 bases, with 13 bases spanning the gap. Germline-derived CDR1 and CDR2 are PRHDT and FYEKMQ (reference sequence). The CDR3 has 14 amino acids. CDR3 sequence: CASSFRREGQPQHF. Written as DNA, the CDR3 is TGTGCCAGCAGCTTCCGCAGGGAGGGACAGCCCCAGCATTTT.

The chain uses TRBV7-7 and TRBJ1-1, with TRBD1 as a possible D gene (5 bases). CDR1 is SSHAT, CDR2 FNYEAQ, per germline (reference sequence). There are 15 residues in the CDR3. The V and J ends lost 2 bases and 4 bases respectively, with 14 bases between them. Here the CDR3 DNA reads TGTGCCAGCAGCTTATTGGGAGGGGCGAGCACTGAAGCTTTCTTT. Translated, it gives CASSLLGGASTEAFF.

This clone occurred once. The chain is built from TRBV9 and TRBJ2-2, with a tentative D call TRBD1 (6 bases). The CDR3 sequence is 15 residues long. V was trimmed by 1 base and J by 1 base, leaving 8 bases between them. The germline V gene encodes CDR1 SGDLS and CDR2 YYNGEE. In DNA, the CDR3 is TGTGCCAGCAGCGTACTGGACAGGAACACCGGGGAGCTGTTTTTT. It translates to CASSVLDRNTGELFF.

This chain links TRBV7-9 with TRBJ2-1, with 11 bases lining up with TRBD1. Trimming took 4 bases from V and 2 from J; bases not matched to a gene: 4. Germline CDR1 reads SEHNR; CDR2 reads FQNEAQ (reference sequence). The CDR3 sequence is 16 residues long. CDR3 residues: CASSSRDRGTYNEQFF. The CDR3 DNA reads as TGTGCCAGCAGCTCCAGGGACAGGGGGACCTACAATGAGCAGTTCTTC.

V is TRBV19 and J is TRBJ2-7, with no clear D. Trimming cost V 5 bases and J 3 bases, with 11 bases left between them. CDR3 size: 13 residues. Germline V gene lookup returns CDR1 LNHDA and CDR2 SQIVND (reference sequence). CDR3 nucleotide sequence: TGTGCCAGTAGTGCAGAAGGGCGCTACGAGCAGTACTTC. This codes for CASSAEGRYEQYF.

The chain recombines TRBV11-2 with TRBJ2-1; 11 positions match TRBD2. This CDR3 has 17 residues. Germline V gene data show CDR1 as SGHAT and CDR2 as FQNNGV. Trimming removed 5 bases from V and 4 bases from J; junction bases left unmatched: 10. CDR3 in DNA: TGTGCCAGCAGCCAACACTTACTAGCGGGGGAGTACAATGAGCAGTTCTTC. This sequence encodes CASSQHLLAGEYNEQFF.

CDR3 loop: CASSLMGADTEAFF. The CDR3 DNA is TGCGCCAGCAGCCTGATGGGCGCGGACACTGAAGCTTTCTTT. The chain employs TRBV5-1 and TRBJ1-1; no firm D call. This CDR3 contains 14 residues. The V end lost 4 bases, the J end lost 3 bases, and 13 bases lay between the germline ends. Germline CDR1 and CDR2: SGHRS and YFSETQ.

This chain links TRBV6-5 with TRBJ1-3; 7 nucleotides agree with TRBD1. V shed 8 bases, J shed 0 bases, and the junction held 1 base outside the gene matches. Germline loops: CDR1 MNHEY, CDR2 SVGAGI. There are 13 residues in the CDR3. Written as DNA, the CDR3 is TGTGCCAGCCGGACAGGCTCTGGAAACACCATATATTTT. It translates to CASRTGSGNTIYF.

The V gene is TRBV10-3, the J gene TRBJ1-5, with 10 bases identical to TRBD1. The CDR3 covers 12 residues. Germline CDR1 reads ENHRY; CDR2 reads SYGVKD. With 8 bases clipped from V and 5 bases from J, the junction kept 0 bases outside the gene matches. In DNA, the CDR3 is TGTGCCATCGGGACAGGGGATCAGCCCCAGCATTTT. Translated, it gives CAIGTGDQPQHF.

This clone was counted a few times. The chain uses TRBV7-9 and TRBJ2-4; D gene ambiguous. The CDR3 loop spans 13 amino acids. The ends were cut back, 5 bases at V and 8 bases at J, with 13 bases in the middle. Looked up from germline, CDR1 is SEHNR and CDR2 is FQNEAQ (reference sequence). CDR3 DNA sequence: TGTGCCAGCAGCCGACCGGCCGGACACATTCAGTACTTC. It is translated as CASSRPAGHIQYF.